Listed below are T cell receptor beta chains from one sample, sequenced in a study of cytomegalovirus exposure and HLA in healthy donors. The data were produced by immunoSEQ multiplex PCR, yet TCRdb's version contains in-frame clones alone and is incomplete. This sample has 35,000 to 50,000 clones, with roughly half found just once. Sequenced input: PBMCs. These receptors all stem from a human donor in good health. Each CDR3 is given with its conserved first and last residue. The order of the fields is J gene, V gene, CDR3 protein.

>TRBJ2-7|TRBV6-6
CASSPPMLAGVGEQYF
>TRBJ2-3|TRBV11-2
CASSLAPGGAADTQYF
>TRBJ1-6|TRBV10-3
CAISAKPGTGNSPLHF
>TRBJ2-3|TRBV18
CASSPPAGTSTDTQYF
>TRBJ1-5|TRBV18
CASSPPQQPQHF
>TRBJ2-7|TRBV27
CASSFGRGHEQYF
>TRBJ1-5|TRBV6-4
CASSPQANQPQHF
>TRBJ2-7|TRBV19
CASSIGSGSQYEQYF
>TRBJ1-4|TRBV4-3
CASSPGGSANEKLFF
>TRBJ1-2|TRBV5-4
CASSWTGEYGYTF
>TRBJ1-5|TRBV4-1
CASSHGKGTTQPQHF
>TRBJ2-7|TRBV7-9
CATSPRGAGAYEQYF